One sample yielded the 8 T cell receptor beta chains listed below, sequenced in a study of somatic reversion in DOCK8 deficiency. From approximately 0.095 ug genomic DNA, TRB libraries were made by one-step EuroClonality-NGS amplicon PCR. TCRdb redid the calling of the multiplex PCR reads with MiXCR, one entry per CDR3 protein. The sample lists roughly 320 distinct CDR3 sequences, 29% occurring once. Sequencing input: blood. Source of these receptors: a human donor with DOCK8 deficiency.

This clonotype was detected only once. The chain uses TRBV6-1 and TRBJ1-2; D perhaps matches TRBD1 (5 bases). V was shortened by 3 bases and J by 3 bases, with 17 bases between the two germline ends. CDR3 length equals 16 residues. Germline V gene data show CDR1 as MNHNS and CDR2 as SASEGT. The CDR3 region is CASSDRAAGGDYGYTF. CDR3 DNA sequence: TGTGCCAGCAGTGACAGGGCCGCCGGTGGTGACTATGGCTACACCTTC.

The chain links TRBV6-2 or TRBV6-3 to TRBJ1-5; 7 positions match TRBD1. The V and J ends lost 2 bases and 2 bases, in that order; junction bases with no gene match: 3. Germline values: CDR1 MNHEY, CDR2 SVGEGT. The length of the CDR3 is 15 residues. CDR3: CASSYHRGGNQPQHF. CDR3 nucleotides: TGTGCCAGCAGTTACCACAGGGGAGGCAATCAGCCCCAGCATTTT.

The V gene is TRBV9, the J gene TRBJ1-2; D is ambiguous. From germline, CDR1 is SGDLS and CDR2 YYNGEE. This CDR3 comprises 14 residues. V was pared by 0 bases and J by 4 bases, with 10 bases between. Written as DNA, the CDR3 is TGTGCCAGCAGCGTAGAGATGGGTGGCTATGGCTACACCTTC. This sequence encodes CASSVEMGGYGYTF.

Within the sample, this clonotype is medium-sized (0.01 to 0.1%). The rearrangement uses TRBV5-6 and TRBJ1-2; TRBD1 agrees at 7 bases. The CDR3 runs to 15 residues. V was pared by 0 bases and J by 4 bases, with 6 bases of the junction left unmatched. CDR1 and CDR2 from the germline V gene are SGHDT and YYEEEE. CDR3 nucleotide sequence: TGTGCCAGCAGCTTGGCCAAGGGACAGAGCTATGGCTACACCTTC. It specifies CASSLAKGQSYGYTF.

By share, this clonotype ranks as medium-sized (0.01 to 0.1%). Here the CDR3 reads CAIREVAGANVLTF. CDR3 sequence (DNA): TGTGCCATCAGGGAGGTGGCTGGGGCCAACGTCCTGACTTTC. The chain combines TRBV10-3 with TRBJ2-6, with TRBD2 as a possible D gene (5 bases). Germline V gene lookup returns CDR1 ENHRY and CDR2 SYGVKD. Trimming stripped 6 bases from V and 2 bases from J, with 8 bases between. The CDR3 is 14 residues long.

The gene calls are TRBV5-6 and TRBJ1-4; TRBD1 matches at 8 bases. Trimming removed 4 bases from V and 2 bases from J; junction bases left unmatched: 4. CDR3 size: 15 residues. Germline values: CDR1 SGHDT, CDR2 YYEEEE. The CDR3 loop is CASSKQGATNEKLFF. DNA of the CDR3: TGTGCCAGCAGCAAGCAGGGGGCTACTAATGAAAAACTGTTTTTT.

About this clonotype: This may come from a read error, since a much larger clone is one base off. CDR3 amino acids: CSAEAGTADTEAFF. CDR3 nucleotides: TGCAGTGCGGAAGCCGGGACAGCGGACACTGAAGCTTTCTTT. V is TRBV20-1 and J is TRBJ1-1; 7 positions match TRBD1. Germline lookup yields CDR1 DFQATT and CDR2 SNEGSKA (reference sequence). The ends lost 6 bases at V and 3 bases at J; junction bases unmatched: 10. The CDR3 consists of 14 residues.

This clonotype is classed as medium-sized. V gene TRBV20-1 combines with J gene TRBJ1-1; 7 bases are a match to TRBD1. Germline values: CDR1 DFQATT, CDR2 SNEGSKA (reference sequence). J gave up 1 base and V 6 bases, and 8 bases lay outside the gene matches. The CDR3 is made up of 14 amino acids. CDR3: CSAEAGTANTEAFF. CDR3 DNA: TGCAGTGCGGAAGCCGGGACAGCGAACACTGAAGCTTTCTTT.